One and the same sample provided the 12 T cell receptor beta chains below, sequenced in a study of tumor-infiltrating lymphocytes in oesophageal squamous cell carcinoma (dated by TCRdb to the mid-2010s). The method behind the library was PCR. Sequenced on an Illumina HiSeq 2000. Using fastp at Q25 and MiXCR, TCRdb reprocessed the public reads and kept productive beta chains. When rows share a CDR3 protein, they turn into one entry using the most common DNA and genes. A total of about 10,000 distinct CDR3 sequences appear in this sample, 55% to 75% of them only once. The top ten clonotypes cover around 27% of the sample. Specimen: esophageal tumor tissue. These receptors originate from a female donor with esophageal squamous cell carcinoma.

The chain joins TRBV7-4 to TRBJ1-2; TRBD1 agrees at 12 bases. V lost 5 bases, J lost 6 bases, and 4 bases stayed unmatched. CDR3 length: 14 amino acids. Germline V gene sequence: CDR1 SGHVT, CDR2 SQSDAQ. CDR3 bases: TGTGCCAGCAGCCCGGGACAGGGGGCAGATGGCTACACCTTC. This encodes CASSPGQGADGYTF.

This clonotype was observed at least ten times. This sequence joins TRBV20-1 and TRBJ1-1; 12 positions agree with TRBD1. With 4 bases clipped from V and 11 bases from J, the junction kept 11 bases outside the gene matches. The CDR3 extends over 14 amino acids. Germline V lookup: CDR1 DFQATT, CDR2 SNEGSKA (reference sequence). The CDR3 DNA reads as TGCAGTGCTACCCCAACGTTGGGACAGGGGGCCGCTTTCTTT. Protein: CSATPTLGQGAAFF.

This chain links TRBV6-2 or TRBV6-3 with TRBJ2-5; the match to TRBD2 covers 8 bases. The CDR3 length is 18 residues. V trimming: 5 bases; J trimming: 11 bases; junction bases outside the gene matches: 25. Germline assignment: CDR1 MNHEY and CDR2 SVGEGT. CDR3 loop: CASSEPVAGGGTPREQYF. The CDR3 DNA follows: TGTGCCAGCAGTGAACCGGTCGCGGGGGGCGGGACGCCTAGAGAGCAGTACTTC.

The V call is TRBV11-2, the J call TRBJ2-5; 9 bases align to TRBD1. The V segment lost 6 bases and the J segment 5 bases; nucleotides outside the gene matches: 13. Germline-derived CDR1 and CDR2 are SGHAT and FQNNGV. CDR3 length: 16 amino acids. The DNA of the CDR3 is TGTGCCAGCAGGGCTTATACAGGGGGCTTGATGGAGACCCAGTACTTC. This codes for CASRAYTGGLMETQYF.

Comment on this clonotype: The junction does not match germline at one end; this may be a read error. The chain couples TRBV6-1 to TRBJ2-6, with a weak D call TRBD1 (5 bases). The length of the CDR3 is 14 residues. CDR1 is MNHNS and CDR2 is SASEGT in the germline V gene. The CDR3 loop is CASDKSSGANALTF. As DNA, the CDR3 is TGTGCCAGCGACAAGAGCTCTGGGGCCAACGCCCTGACTTTC.

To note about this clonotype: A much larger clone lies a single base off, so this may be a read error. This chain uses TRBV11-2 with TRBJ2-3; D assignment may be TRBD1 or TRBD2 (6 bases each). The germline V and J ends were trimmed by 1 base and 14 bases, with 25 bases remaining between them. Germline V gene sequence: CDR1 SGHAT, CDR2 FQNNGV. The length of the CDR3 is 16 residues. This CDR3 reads CASSLGRAGDSGELYF. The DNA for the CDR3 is TGTGCCAGCAGCTTAGGCCGGGCAGGGGACTCCGGGGAGCTGTATTTT.

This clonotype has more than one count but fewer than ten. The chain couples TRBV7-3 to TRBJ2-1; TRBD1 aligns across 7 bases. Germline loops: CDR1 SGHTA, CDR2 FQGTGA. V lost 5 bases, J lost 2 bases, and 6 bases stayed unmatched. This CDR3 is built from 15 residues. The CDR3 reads CASSPDRTAYNEQFF. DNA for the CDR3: TGTGCCAGCAGCCCGGACAGGACGGCCTACAATGAGCAGTTCTTC.

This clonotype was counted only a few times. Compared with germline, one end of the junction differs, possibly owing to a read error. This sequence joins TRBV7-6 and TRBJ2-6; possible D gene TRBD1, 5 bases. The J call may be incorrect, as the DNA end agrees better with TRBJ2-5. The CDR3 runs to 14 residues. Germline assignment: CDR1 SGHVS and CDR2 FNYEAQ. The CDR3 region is CASSRHDRLETQYF. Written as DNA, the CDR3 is TGTGCTAGCAGCCGGCACGACAGATTAGAGACCCAGTACTTC.

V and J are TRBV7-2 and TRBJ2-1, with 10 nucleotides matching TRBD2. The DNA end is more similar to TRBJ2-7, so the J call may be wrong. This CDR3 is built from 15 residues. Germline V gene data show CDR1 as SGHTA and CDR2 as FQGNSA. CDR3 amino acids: CASSLGVAGGYEQYF. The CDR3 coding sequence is TGTGCCAGCAGCCTTGGGGTAGCGGGGGGTTACGAGCAGTACTTC.

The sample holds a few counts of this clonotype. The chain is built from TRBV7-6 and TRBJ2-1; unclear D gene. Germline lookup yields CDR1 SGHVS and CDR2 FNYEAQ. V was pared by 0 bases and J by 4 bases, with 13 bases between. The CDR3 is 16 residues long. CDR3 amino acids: CASSLAGWVLYNEQFF. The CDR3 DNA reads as TGTGCCAGCAGCTTAGCAGGGTGGGTCCTTTACAATGAGCAGTTCTTC.

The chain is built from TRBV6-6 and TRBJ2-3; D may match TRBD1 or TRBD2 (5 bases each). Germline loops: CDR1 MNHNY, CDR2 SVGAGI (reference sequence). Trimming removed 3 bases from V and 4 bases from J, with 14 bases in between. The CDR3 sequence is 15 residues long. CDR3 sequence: CASSYGASLPDTQYF. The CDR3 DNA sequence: TGTGCCAGCAGTTATGGGGCTAGCCTCCCAGATACGCAGTATTTT.

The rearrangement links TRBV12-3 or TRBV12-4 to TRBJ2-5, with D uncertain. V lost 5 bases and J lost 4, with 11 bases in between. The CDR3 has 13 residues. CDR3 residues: CASSLSRVETQYF. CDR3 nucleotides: TGTGCCAGCAGTCTTAGTAGGGTAGAGACCCAGTACTTC.